The rows below give T cell receptor beta chains drawn from one sample of a study of spatial heterogeneity in lung cancer. TCRdb re-called the 5' RACE reads through MiXCR, storing one row per CDR3 protein. The sample lists 20,000 to 25,000 distinct CDR3 sequences, 15% to 20% seen once, with more than 30% in the top ten. The sample was lung tumor tissue, taken at surgery. The receptors shown here come from a female donor with early-stage non-small cell lung cancer. Both conserved end residues are part of each CDR3. Each record gives: J gene, V gene, D gene, clone size, CDR3 DNA, CDR3 protein. The D gene is left open where the match is weak. Rows may omit the clone size; those that give it use once, few, many or a size class.

>TRBJ2-3|TRBV7-6|.|many
TGTGCCAGCAGCCCCGGAAGCACAGATACGCAGTATTTT
CASSPGSTDTQYF
>TRBJ2-6|TRBV30|.|.
TGTGCCTGGAGTGTACGGGGCTCTGGGGCCAACGTCCTGACTTTC
CAWSVRGSGANVLTF
>TRBJ2-7|TRBV18|TRBD2|.
TGTGCCAGCTCGGGGACTAGCGGGAGGAACTACGAGCAGTACTTC
CASSGTSGRNYEQYF
>TRBJ2-1|TRBV7-9|TRBD2|many
TGTGCCAGCAGCCCAGACCCGACTAGCGGGGGGACCTACAATGAGCAGTTCTTC
CASSPDPTSGGTYNEQFF
>TRBJ2-3|TRBV7-8|TRBD2|few
TGTGCCAGCAGCTCTTGGACTAGCGGGAGGGGGGCAGATACGCAGTATTTT
CASSSWTSGRGADTQYF
>TRBJ2-3|TRBV3-1|.|.
TGTGCCAGCAGCTTCGGACCGGGCTTAAATACGCAGTATTTT
CASSFGPGLNTQYF
>TRBJ2-3|TRBV27|.|.
TGTGCCAGCAGTTTCGCGGTTACAGATACGCAGTATTTT
CASSFAVTDTQYF
>TRBJ2-3|TRBV24-1|.|few
TGTGCCACCAGTGATTTGGTCGATACGCAGTATTTT
CATSDLVDTQYF
>TRBJ2-5|TRBV2|TRBD2|many
TGTGCCAGCAGTGAACAGGGGCGGGGGGAAGAGACCCAGTACTTC
CASSEQGRGEETQYF
>TRBJ2-5|TRBV5-1|.|many
TGCGCCAGCAGCTTGACCTCAGGGGAGACCCAGTACTTC
CASSLTSGETQYF
>TRBJ2-7|TRBV5-1|TRBD2|medium-sized
TGCGCCAGCAGCTTCCTAGCGGGGGGCTATGGCGACGAGCAGTACTTC
CASSFLAGGYGDEQYF
>TRBJ2-6|TRBV4-1|.|many
TGCGCCAGCAGCCAATGGAACACAGGGTCTGGGGCCAACGTCCTGACTTTC
CASSQWNTGSGANVLTF
>TRBJ2-2|TRBV15|.|few
TGTGCCACCAGCAGAGGTAGAAAAACCGGGGAGCTGTTTTTT
CATSRGRKTGELFF
>TRBJ2-4|TRBV5-1|TRBD1|.
TGCGCCAGCAGCTGGGACAGGGGATCAGCCAAAAACATTCAGTACTTC
CASSWDRGSAKNIQYF
>TRBJ2-7|TRBV12-3/TRBV12-4|.|.
TGTGCCAGCAGCCATGGACAGCACTACGAGCAGTACTTC
CASSHGQHYEQYF
>TRBJ2-3|TRBV10-3|TRBD2|medium-sized
TGTGCCATCAGTGAGCGAGCGGGGGGGCCAGATACGCAGTATTTT
CAISERAGGPDTQYF
>TRBJ2-5|TRBV20-1|.|large
TGCAGTGCTAGAGAGGGGGCTACCCAGTACTTC
CSAREGATQYF
>TRBJ1-5|TRBV10-2|TRBD1|many
TGCGCCAGCAGAGAGGACAGGGACCAGCCCCAGCATTTT
CASREDRDQPQHF
>TRBJ2-7|TRBV7-8|.|many
TGTGCCAGCAGCTTTGGGAAAAGGGACGAGCAGTACTTC
CASSFGKRDEQYF
>TRBJ2-7|TRBV7-8|TRBD2|.
TGTGCCAGCAGCTCAGGACTAGCGGGTGGGATGTACGAGCAGTACTTC
CASSSGLAGGMYEQYF
>TRBJ2-3|TRBV18|.|many
TGTGCCAGCTCACCACAACCCAACAGAGGAGATACGCAGTATTTT
CASSPQPNRGDTQYF
>TRBJ2-7|TRBV20-1|.|many
TGCAGTGCTAGAGGTCAGGGGTACTACGAGCAGTACTTC
CSARGQGYYEQYF
>TRBJ2-7|TRBV18|TRBD1|many
TGTGCCAGCTCAACCGGACAGGGCCTACGCTACGAGCAGTACTTC
CASSTGQGLRYEQYF
>TRBJ2-7|TRBV3-1|TRBD2|medium-sized
TGTGCCAGCAGCCCCACCGGGACTAGCAATCTCTACGAGCAGTACTTC
CASSPTGTSNLYEQYF
>TRBJ1-5|TRBV28|.|.
TGTGCCAGCAAACCCGATCTGGCGGGCAATCAGCCCCAGCATTTT
CASKPDLAGNQPQHF
>TRBJ2-1|TRBV7-3|TRBD2|many
TGTGCCAGCAGCTCCGGGTTAGCGGGTAGCTCCTACAATGAGCAGTTCTTC
CASSSGLAGSSYNEQFF
>TRBJ2-5|TRBV7-2|TRBD2|many
TGTGCCAGCAGCGAGAGCGGGGGGGAGACCCAGTACTTC
CASSESGGETQYF
>TRBJ2-7|TRBV4-1|.|many
TGCGCCAGTGCGGATCGGGAATCCGGCGAGCAGTACTTC
CASADRESGEQYF
>TRBJ2-1|TRBV20-1|.|few
TGCAGTGCCCTGCCGTACAATGAGCAGTTCTTC
CSALPYNEQFF
>TRBJ2-7|TRBV27|.|.
TGTGCCAGCAGTTGGTCAGGGTTGTCCCACGAGCAGTACTTC
CASSWSGLSHEQYF
>TRBJ2-2|TRBV5-1|.|.
TGCGCCAGCAGTTTACGACGGAACACCGGGGAGCTGTTTTTT
CASSLRRNTGELFF
>TRBJ2-7|TRBV10-3|.|few
TGTGCCATCAGTGAGTCAGTAAGGTTCCCGTACGAGCAGTACTTC
CAISESVRFPYEQYF
>TRBJ2-7|TRBV28|.|.
TGTGCCAGCAGTCCCCCGGGTCGAGTGCAGTACTTC
CASSPPGRVQYF
>TRBJ2-1|TRBV20-1|TRBD2|.
TGCAGTGCTTCGGCGGCGGGACTAGTCAGCAATGAGCAGTTCTTC
CSASAAGLVSNEQFF
>TRBJ2-1|TRBV4-1|.|large
TGCGCCAGCAGCCAAGAATTCGGCCTATTCAATGAGCAGTTCTTC
CASSQEFGLFNEQFF
>TRBJ2-2|TRBV2|.|few
TGTGCCAGCACCAGTCCTTCGAACACCGGGGAGCTGTTTTTT
CASTSPSNTGELFF
>TRBJ2-7|TRBV3-1|.|few
TGTGCCAGCAGCCAAGATCATGGGGGCCGCTACGAGCAGTACTTC
CASSQDHGGRYEQYF
>TRBJ1-1|TRBV9|.|.
TGTGCCAGCAGCGTAGCTTGGACATCAGAAGCTTTCTTT
CASSVAWTSEAFF
>TRBJ2-5|TRBV28|TRBD2|few
TGTGCCAGCAGGCCGGGGGGGCTTGGAGAGACCCAGTACTTC
CASRPGGLGETQYF
>TRBJ2-3|TRBV6-4|.|.
TGTGCCAGCAGTGACTCTCCAGGGGGGGCAGATACGCAGTATTTT
CASSDSPGGADTQYF
>TRBJ2-1|TRBV2|.|.
TGTGCCAGCAGTGGGGCTAGTCGTAATGAGCAGTTCTTC
CASSGASRNEQFF
>TRBJ2-3|TRBV6-5|.|medium-sized
TGTGCCAGCAGTTCCACCCTTACTAGCACAGATACGCAGTATTTT
CASSSTLTSTDTQYF
>TRBJ1-1|TRBV6-2/TRBV6-3|.|.
TGTGCCATCCAGACGGAGGCTTCACTCACTGAAGCTTTCTTT
CAIQTEASLTEAFF
>TRBJ2-2|TRBV24-1|.|once
TGTGCCACCTCAGGCGAGTACACCGGGGAGCTGTTTTTT
CATSGEYTGELFF
>TRBJ2-1|TRBV11-2|.|many
TGTGCCAGCAGCTTAGTACTAGGGCCCTACAATGAGCAGTTCTTC
CASSLVLGPYNEQFF
>TRBJ2-7|TRBV19|TRBD2|few
TGTGCCAGTAGTATAGCAGCGGGAGGGCCGGACGAGCAGTACTTC
CASSIAAGGPDEQYF
>TRBJ2-7|TRBV12-3/TRBV12-4|.|few
TGTGCCAGCAGTTTGGGGGCAACCTCCTACGAGCAGTACTTC
CASSLGATSYEQYF
>TRBJ2-3|TRBV18|TRBD2|.
TGTGCCAGCTCACCAAAAGCGGGAGGGCAAGTCACAGATACGCAGTATTTT
CASSPKAGGQVTDTQYF
>TRBJ2-7|TRBV6-5|.|few
TGTGCCAGCAGTTACGAATTTCGCCCCTTCCGACCGGGGGACGAGCAGTACTTC
CASSYEFRPFRPGDEQYF
>TRBJ2-7|TRBV4-2|TRBD1|few
TGTGCCAGCAGCCTTCGCGCGGGACAGGGAACAGAGCAGTACTTC
CASSLRAGQGTEQYF